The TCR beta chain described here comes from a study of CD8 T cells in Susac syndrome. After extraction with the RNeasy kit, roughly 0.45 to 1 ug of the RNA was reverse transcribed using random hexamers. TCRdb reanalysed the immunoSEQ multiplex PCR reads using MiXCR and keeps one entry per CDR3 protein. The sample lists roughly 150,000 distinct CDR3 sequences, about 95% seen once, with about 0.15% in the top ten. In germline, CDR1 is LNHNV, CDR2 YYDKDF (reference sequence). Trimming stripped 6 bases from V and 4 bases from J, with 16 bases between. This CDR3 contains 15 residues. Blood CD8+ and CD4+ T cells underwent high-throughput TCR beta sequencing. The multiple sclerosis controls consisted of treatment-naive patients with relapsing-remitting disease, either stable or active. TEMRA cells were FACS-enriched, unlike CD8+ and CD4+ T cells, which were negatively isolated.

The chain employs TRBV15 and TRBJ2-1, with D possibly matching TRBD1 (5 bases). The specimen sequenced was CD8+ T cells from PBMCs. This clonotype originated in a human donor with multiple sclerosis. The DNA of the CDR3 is TGTGCCACCAGTACGCAAAGGACATCATACAATGAGCAGTTCTTC. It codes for CATSTQRTSYNEQFF.